Following are 29 T cell receptor beta chains from one sample sequenced in a study of blood T cell repertoires in COVID-19. The method was immunoSEQ multiplex PCR; TCRdb's version includes in-frame clones alone and lacks a portion of them. The sample lists 55,000 or so clones; more than 70% were seen once. The specimen sequenced was peripheral blood. Every receptor here comes from a man aged 60-69 years with active or convalescent COVID-19.

The chain recombines TRBV18 with TRBJ1-1; a possible D gene is TRBD1 (5 bases). CDR3 size: 15 residues. V was cut by 0 bases and J by 4 bases, with 12 bases left in between. Germline CDR1 is KGHSH and CDR2 is LQKENI. CDR3 sequence reads: CASSPPRGGGTEAFF. The CDR3 DNA sequence: TGTGCCAGCTCACCACCGCGGGGGGGAGGCACTGAAGCTTTCTTT.

The V call is TRBV3-1 (or the pseudogene TRBV3-2), the J call TRBJ2-5; 7 nucleotides match TRBD2. The germline V gene encodes CDR1 LGHDT and CDR2 YNNKEL (reference sequence). CDR3 length: 13 amino acids. After removal of 5 bases from V and 10 bases from J, the junction contained 10 bases not matched to a gene. The CDR3: CASSSRGGRDQYF. The CDR3 DNA reads as TGTGCCAGCAGCTCTCGTGGGGGGAGGGACCAGTACTTC.

The chain employs TRBV3-1 (or the pseudogene TRBV3-2) and TRBJ1-4, with a weak D call TRBD1 (5 bases). CDR1 and CDR2 (germline): LGHDT, YNNKEL (reference sequence). Trimming pared 4 bases from V and 3 bases from J, leaving 12 bases between. The CDR3 runs to 15 residues. CDR3 amino acids: CASSPWDSSNEKLFF. CDR3 in DNA: TGTGCCAGCAGCCCATGGGACTCGTCTAATGAAAAACTGTTTTTT.

This sequence joins TRBV28 and TRBJ2-5, with 7 bases that match TRBD1. Germline values: CDR1 MDHEN, CDR2 SYDVKM. With 5 bases clipped from V and 2 bases from J, the junction kept 11 bases outside the gene matches. This CDR3 is 16 amino acids long. CDR3 sequence: CASSPLPPRGQETQYF. CDR3 bases: TGTGCCAGCAGTCCATTACCCCCCAGGGGGCAAGAGACCCAGTACTTC.

In nucleotides, the CDR3 is TGTGCCAGTAGCGGGAGAGGTGAGCAGTACTTC. This translates into CASSGRGEQYF. The V call is TRBV4-2, the J call TRBJ2-7; 9 positions agree with TRBD2. CDR1 is LGHNA, CDR2 YNFKEQ, per germline. There are 11 residues in the CDR3. Losses at the gene ends were 9 bases for V and 7 bases for J; bases not matched to a gene: 4.

The chain employs TRBV2 and TRBJ1-4; D is ambiguous. The germline V gene has CDR1 SNHLY and CDR2 FYNNEI. The V end was cut by 4 bases, the J end by 4 bases, with 10 bases between. The CDR3 consists of 14 residues. CDR3: CASSVGSNNEKLFF. CDR3 DNA sequence: TGTGCCAGCAGTGTAGGGAGTAATAATGAAAAACTGTTTTTT. Based on the CDR3 plus reference TRBV2 and TRBJ1-4, the full variable domain is EPEVTQTPSHQVTQMGQEVILRCVPISNHLYFYWYRQILGQKVEFLVSFYNNEISEKSEIFDDQFSVERPDGSNFTLKIRSTKLEDSAMYFCASSVGSNNEKLFFGSGTQLSVL.

The chain is built from TRBV7-2 and TRBJ1-2; 8 bases match TRBD1. J gave up 8 bases and V 5 bases, and 13 bases lay outside the gene matches. The CDR3 contains 15 residues. Germline CDR1 and CDR2: SGHTA and FQGNSA. The CDR3 region has the DNA TGTGCCAGCAGCAGTACGACAGGGGTGGTTGAAGGCTACACCTTC. It is translated as CASSSTTGVVEGYTF.

The rearrangement joins TRBV7-2 to TRBJ1-1; the D is unclear. The V gene lost 2 bases and the J gene lost 2 bases, with 6 bases spanning the gap. CDR3 length equals 13 residues. The germline CDR1 and CDR2 sequences are SGHTA and FQGNSA. The CDR3 reads CASSLIPNTEAFF. DNA of the CDR3: TGTGCCAGCAGCTTAATTCCTAACACTGAAGCTTTCTTT.

This clone was detected a few times. This chain connects TRBV7-9 to TRBJ1-5; 8 bases are a match to TRBD1. CDR1 is SEHNR, CDR2 FQNEAQ, per germline (reference sequence). The length of the CDR3 is 14 residues. The trim removed 6 bases at V and 6 bases at J, leaving 7 bases unmatched. CDR3 nucleotide sequence: TGTGCCAGCAGTCTACAGGGGGAGTCTCAGCCCCAGCATTTT. Residues: CASSLQGESQPQHF.

There are a few counts of this clone. The chain uses TRBV12-3 or TRBV12-4 and TRBJ1-5; no firm D call. V lost 8 bases and J 1 base, leaving 9 bases between the germline ends. The CDR3 covers 13 residues. CDR3: CASSRGSNQPQHF. The CDR3 DNA reads TGTGCCAGCTCTAGAGGGAGCAATCAGCCCCAGCATTTT.

This rearrangement joins TRBV4-2 to TRBJ1-5; tentatively, D is TRBD1 (6 bases). V gave up 1 base and J gave up 5 bases, with 9 bases separating them. Germline V gene sequence: CDR1 LGHNA, CDR2 YNFKEQ. This CDR3 is built from 14 residues. The CDR3 loop reads CASSQGSGDQPQHF. As DNA, the CDR3 is TGTGCCAGCAGCCAAGGGTCAGGGGATCAGCCCCAGCATTTT.

The chain recombines TRBV18 with TRBJ1-2; 9 bases line up with TRBD1. This CDR3 spans 16 amino acids. Germline values: CDR1 KGHSH, CDR2 LQKENI. The J segment lost 3 bases and the V segment lost 4 bases, leaving 9 bases of the junction unmatched. In DNA form, the CDR3 reads TGTGCCAGCTCACGGGTGACAGGGGGGAAGGACTATGGCTACACCTTC. As protein: CASSRVTGGKDYGYTF.

The rearrangement links TRBV10-3 to TRBJ1-1; D is perhaps TRBD1 (6 bases). V was trimmed by 6 bases and J by 3 bases, leaving 14 bases between them. The CDR3 runs 14 residues. Germline-derived CDR1 and CDR2 are ENHRY and SYGVKD. DNA of the CDR3: TGTGCCATCAGCCCCGCCGGGGGGCACACTGAAGCTTTCTTT. Protein sequence: CAISPAGGHTEAFF.

V and J are TRBV28 and TRBJ1-4, with D possibly matching TRBD1 (5 bases). Trimming pared 6 bases from V and 4 bases from J, leaving 15 bases between. The CDR3 is made up of 15 amino acids. Germline values: CDR1 MDHEN, CDR2 SYDVKM. CDR3 sequence (DNA): TGTGCCAGCAGAAAAATCAGGGAAATTAATGAAAAACTGTTTTTT. It encodes CASRKIREINEKLFF.

This chain uses TRBV5-6 with TRBJ2-7; TRBD2 aligns across 10 bases. The germline gives CDR1 SGHDT, CDR2 YYEEEE. The V and J ends lost 1 base and 7 bases, in that order; junction bases with no gene match: 8. CDR3 length: 15 amino acids. This CDR3 is CASSLLSGGAQEQYF. The CDR3 DNA reads TGTGCCAGCAGCTTGTTAAGCGGGGGGGCCCAGGAGCAGTACTTC.

This clone was seen just once. The chain has TRBV6-4 and TRBJ2-1, with TRBD1 as a possible D gene (6 bases). Germline V lookup: CDR1 MRHNA, CDR2 SNTAGT. The CDR3 totals 13 residues. Trimming stripped 6 bases from V and 3 bases from J, with 9 bases between. The CDR3 DNA follows: TGTGCCAGCAGGGGGGCTAGCTACAATGAGCAGTTCTTC. Its translation: CASRGASYNEQFF.

The rearrangement joins TRBV5-4 to TRBJ1-1, with D possibly being TRBD1 (5 bases). The CDR3 totals 14 residues. V was trimmed by 0 bases and J by 5 bases, leaving 11 bases between them. CDR1 is SGHNT and CDR2 is YYREEE in the germline V gene (reference sequence). DNA of the CDR3: TGTGCCAGCAGCTTGGAGGGGATCGTAACTGAAGCTTTCTTT. Its translation is CASSLEGIVTEAFF.

This chain uses TRBV5-4 with TRBJ1-6; 9 nucleotides align to TRBD1. In germline, CDR1 is SGHNT, CDR2 YYREEE (reference sequence). V lost 0 bases to trimming and J lost 8 bases; unmatched junction nucleotides: 6. CDR3 length: 16 residues. The CDR3 region is CASSLAGQGMHSPLHF. CDR3 nucleotide sequence: TGTGCCAGCAGCTTGGCCGGACAGGGGATGCATTCACCCCTCCACTTT.

The gene calls are TRBV14 and TRBJ2-1; 8 nucleotides line up with TRBD2. V lost 3 bases, J lost 9 bases, and 10 bases stayed unmatched. Germline V gene lookup returns CDR1 SGHDN and CDR2 FVKESK. The CDR3 length is 15 residues. Here the CDR3 reads CASSHPGGVLGEQFF. The CDR3 bases are TGTGCCAGCAGCCACCCCGGGGGGGTCCTTGGTGAGCAGTTCTTC.

The rearrangement uses TRBV27 and TRBJ2-7; TRBD2 aligns across 8 bases. The CDR3 extends over 13 amino acids. Germline V lookup: CDR1 MNHEY, CDR2 SMNVEV (reference sequence). Trimming at V came to 5 bases and at J to 6 bases, leaving 6 bases not matched to a gene. CDR3 amino acids: CASSAGSGSEQYF. In DNA form, the CDR3 reads TGTGCCAGCAGTGCGGGGAGCGGGAGCGAGCAGTACTTC.

The chain has TRBV9 and TRBJ1-6, with a possible D match to TRBD1 (5 bases). Trimming stripped 0 bases from V and 7 bases from J, with 8 bases between. Germline V gene sequence: CDR1 SGDLS, CDR2 YYNGEE. The CDR3 spans 14 residues. Here the CDR3 DNA reads TGTGCCAGCAGCGTAGGCAGGGCCAATTCACCCCTCCACTTT. Translated, it gives CASSVGRANSPLHF.

The chain joins TRBV6-2 or TRBV6-3 to TRBJ2-5; D might be TRBD1 (5 bases). Trimming cost V 5 bases and J 2 bases, with 12 bases left between them. The CDR3 totals 14 residues. Per the germline V gene, CDR1 is MNHEY and CDR2 is SVGEGT. CDR3 sequence reads: CASSQRTLQETQYF. In DNA form, the CDR3 reads TGTGCCAGCAGTCAGAGGACACTACAAGAGACCCAGTACTTC.

The rearrangement joins TRBV7-2 to TRBJ2-2; no definite D call. The CDR3 runs to 14 residues. The V end lost 1 base, the J end lost 2 bases, and 5 bases lay between the germline ends. Germline V CDR1 and CDR2: SGHTA, FQGNSA. The CDR3 is CASSLDINTGELFF. The CDR3 DNA follows: TGTGCCAGCAGCTTAGACATTAACACCGGGGAGCTGTTTTTT. Together with reference TRBV7-2 and TRBJ2-2, the CDR3 gives the full variable domain: GAGVSQSPSNKVTEKGKDVELRCDPISGHTALYWYRQSLGQGLEFLIYFQGNSAPDKSGLPSDRFSAERTGGSVSTLTIQRTQQEDSAVYLCASSLDINTGELFFGEGSRLTVL.

In its sample, this clone was seen a few times. The J gene is TRBJ2-7, the V gene TRBV5-4; no clear D. This CDR3 region has 13 residues. Trimming took 2 bases from V and 0 from J, leaving 6 bases between them. Germline CDR1 SGHNT, CDR2 YYREEE (reference sequence). CDR3 sequence: CASSFRASYEQYF. CDR3 bases: TGTGCCAGCAGCTTTAGAGCCTCCTACGAGCAGTACTTC.

The V gene is TRBV5-5, the J gene TRBJ2-7; possibly TRBD1 for D (5 bases). The length of the CDR3 is 15 residues. The germline V and J ends were trimmed by 1 base and 0 bases, with 11 bases remaining between them. CDR1 is SGHKS, CDR2 YYEKEE, per germline (reference sequence). DNA for the CDR3: TGTGCCAGCAGCTTGCAGGGTCAACCCTCCTACGAGCAGTACTTC. It encodes CASSLQGQPSYEQYF.

V usage is TRBV5-1 and J usage is TRBJ2-5, with 7 bases that match TRBD1. The CDR3 length is 13 residues. CDR1 and CDR2 from the germline V gene are SGHRS and YFSETQ. V was clipped by 4 bases and J by 1 base; unmatched bases: 1. Written as DNA, the CDR3 is TGCGCCAGCAGCCGACAGGGCCAAGAGACCCAGTACTTC. This sequence encodes CASSRQGQETQYF. Variable domain in full (rest from reference TRBV5-1 and TRBJ2-5): KAGVTQTPRYLIKTRGQQVTLSCSPISGHRSVSWYQQTPGQGLQFLFEYFSETQRNKGNFPGRFSGRQFSNSRSEMNVSTLELGDSALYLCASSRQGQETQYFGPGTRLLVL.

J is TRBJ1-3 and V is TRBV6-5; 8 bases align to TRBD1. V gave up 0 bases and J gave up 1 base; unmatched junction bases: 2. This CDR3 has 16 amino acids. Germline assignment: CDR1 MNHEY and CDR2 SVGAGI. The DNA of the CDR3 is TGTGCCAGCAGTTACTCGACAGGGGCTTCTGGAAACACCATATATTTT. This gives the protein CASSYSTGASGNTIYF.

This chain links TRBV9 with TRBJ2-5; the D gene is possibly TRBD1 (6 bases). Deletions cut 4 bases from V and 1 base from J, with 14 bases between. The CDR3 has 15 residues. Looked up from germline, CDR1 is SGDLS and CDR2 is YYNGEE. CDR3 region: CASSSTTGPQETQYF. DNA of the CDR3: TGTGCCAGCAGCTCTACAACAGGGCCCCAAGAGACCCAGTACTTC.

The chain couples TRBV7-8 to TRBJ1-5, with TRBD1 matching 7 bases. The V segment lost 6 bases and the J segment 2 bases; nucleotides outside the gene matches: 7. The CDR3 spans 15 residues. The germline V gene encodes CDR1 SGHVS and CDR2 FQNEAQ. The CDR3 spells CASRPGTGGNQPQHF. The DNA for the CDR3 is TGTGCCAGCAGACCGGGTACAGGGGGCAATCAGCCCCAGCATTTT.